This T cell receptor beta chain stems from a study of OX40 agonist ivuxolimab in advanced cancers. Across the whole study: Mean age around 64 years, range roughly 20 to 85; about 85% male. Study-level points and caveats: CD8+ T cells averaged more expanded clones than CD4+. Among expanded peripheral T cells, antigen specificity went undetermined.

A word on this clone: Its antigen is still unknown.

Assay used: immunoSEQ multiplex PCR; TCRdb lists only in-frame clones, some missing. Of about 19,000 clones listed, less than 95% are singletons. CDR1 and CDR2 (germline): SEHNR, FQNEAQ (reference sequence). Trimming pared 2 bases from V and 6 bases from J, leaving 17 bases between. There are 15 residues in the CDR3. The receptor was isolated from an adult with an advanced solid tumor such as melanoma, head and neck, liver or kidney cancer. The V and J genes are TRBV7-9 and TRBJ2-7; D remains ambiguous. The sample in question was CD4+ or CD8+ T cells sorted from blood, obtained in a trial of the OX40 agonist ivuxolimab. CDR3 loop: CASSLLVGYESEQYF. In DNA form, the CDR3 reads TGTGCCAGCAGCTTATTAGTAGGGTATGAGTCCGAGCAGTACTTC.